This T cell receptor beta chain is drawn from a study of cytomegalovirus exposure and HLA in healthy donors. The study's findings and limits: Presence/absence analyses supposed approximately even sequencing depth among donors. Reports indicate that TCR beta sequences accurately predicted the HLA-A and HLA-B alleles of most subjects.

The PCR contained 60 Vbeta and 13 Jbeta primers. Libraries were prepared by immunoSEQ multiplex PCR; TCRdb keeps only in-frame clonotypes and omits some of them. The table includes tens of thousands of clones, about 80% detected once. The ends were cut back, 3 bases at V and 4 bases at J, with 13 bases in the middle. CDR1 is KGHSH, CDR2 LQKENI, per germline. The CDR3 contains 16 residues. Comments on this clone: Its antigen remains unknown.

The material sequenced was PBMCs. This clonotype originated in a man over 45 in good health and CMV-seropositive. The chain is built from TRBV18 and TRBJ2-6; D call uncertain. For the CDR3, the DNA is TGTGCCAGCTCACCCCCCCCTCGTTCGGGGGCCAACGTCCTGACTTTC. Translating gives CASSPPPRSGANVLTF.